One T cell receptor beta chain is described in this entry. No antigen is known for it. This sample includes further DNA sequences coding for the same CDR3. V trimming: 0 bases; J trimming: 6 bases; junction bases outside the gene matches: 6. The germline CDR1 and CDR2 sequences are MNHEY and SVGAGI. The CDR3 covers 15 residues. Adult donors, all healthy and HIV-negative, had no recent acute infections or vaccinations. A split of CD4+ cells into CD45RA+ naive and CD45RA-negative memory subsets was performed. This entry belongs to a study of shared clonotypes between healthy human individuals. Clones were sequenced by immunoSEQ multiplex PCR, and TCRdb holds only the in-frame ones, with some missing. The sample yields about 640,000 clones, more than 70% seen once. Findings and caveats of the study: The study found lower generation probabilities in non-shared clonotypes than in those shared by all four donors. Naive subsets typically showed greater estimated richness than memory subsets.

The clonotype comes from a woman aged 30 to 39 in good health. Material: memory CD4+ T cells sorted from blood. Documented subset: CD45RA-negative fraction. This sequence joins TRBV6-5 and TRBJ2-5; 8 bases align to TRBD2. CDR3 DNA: TGTGCCAGCAGTTACTCATCAGCGGGAGCAAAGACCCAGTACTTC. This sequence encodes CASSYSSAGAKTQYF.